This note documents a single T cell receptor (beta chain) sequence. Its antigen remains unidentified. As for the donors, each was a healthy bone marrow donor. This CDR3 has 16 residues. The germline V and J ends were trimmed by 1 base and 3 bases, with 13 bases remaining between them. CDR1 is SGHTA and CDR2 is FQGNSA in the germline V gene. The sample belongs to a study of cytomegalovirus exposure and HLA in healthy donors. Study-wide context: Among the 370 or so donors who were genotyped, approximately 84% fell in the genetic ancestry cluster that is associated with self-reported Caucasian donors.

The PCR used 60 Vbeta and 13 Jbeta primers. Sequencing used immunoSEQ multiplex PCR; TCRdb keeps in-frame clones, though not all of them. The sample lists about 210,000 clones, 82% occurring once. Overall study findings and caveats: When analyzed later, the rates of TCR association showed variation by HLA locus, with DRB1 the most and HLA-C the fewest.

This TCR came from a man aged 40-55 years in good health and CMV-seropositive. The sample comprised PBMCs. The chain employs TRBV7-2 and TRBJ2-1; TRBD2 is a possible D gene (6 bases). The CDR3 DNA reads TGTGCCAGCAGCTTAGACGGCGGGGAGTACTACAATGAGCAGTTCTTC. Translating it yields CASSLDGGEYYNEQFF.